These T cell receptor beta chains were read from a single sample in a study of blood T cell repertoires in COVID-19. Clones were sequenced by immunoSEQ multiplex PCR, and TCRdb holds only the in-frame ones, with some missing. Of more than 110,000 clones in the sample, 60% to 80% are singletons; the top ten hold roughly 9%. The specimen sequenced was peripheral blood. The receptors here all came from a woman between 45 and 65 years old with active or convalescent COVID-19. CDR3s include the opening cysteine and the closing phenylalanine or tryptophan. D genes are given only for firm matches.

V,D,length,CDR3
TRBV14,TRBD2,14,CASSQHRGRETQYF
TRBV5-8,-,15,CASSLGGGNGEKLFF
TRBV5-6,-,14,CASSLGQSNYGYTF
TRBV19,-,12,CASRQGNQPQHF
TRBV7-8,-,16,CASSLLSQLNNYGYTF
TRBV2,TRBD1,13,CASIGTGVNEQYF
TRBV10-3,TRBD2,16,CAISESQTSGDNEQFF
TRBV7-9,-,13,CASSQTGNQPQHF
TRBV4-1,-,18,CASSQDSQGPLRGSPLHF
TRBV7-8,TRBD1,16,CATMLRDRAITGELFF